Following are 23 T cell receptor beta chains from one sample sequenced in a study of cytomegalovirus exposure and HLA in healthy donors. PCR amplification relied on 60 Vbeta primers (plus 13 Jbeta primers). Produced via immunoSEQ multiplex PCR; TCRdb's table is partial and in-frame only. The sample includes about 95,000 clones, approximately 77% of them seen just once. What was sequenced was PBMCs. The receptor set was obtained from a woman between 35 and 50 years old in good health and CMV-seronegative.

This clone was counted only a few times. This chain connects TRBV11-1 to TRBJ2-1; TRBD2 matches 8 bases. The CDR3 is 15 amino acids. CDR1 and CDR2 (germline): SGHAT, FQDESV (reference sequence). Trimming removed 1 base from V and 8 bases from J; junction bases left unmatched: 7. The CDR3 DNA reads TGTGCCAGCAGCTTAGGTCAAGCGGGGGTACATGAGCAGTTCTTC. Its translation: CASSLGQAGVHEQFF. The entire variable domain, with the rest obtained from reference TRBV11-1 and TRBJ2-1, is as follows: EAEVAQSPRYKITEKSQAVAFWCDPISGHATLYWYRQILGQGPELLVQFQDESVVDDSQLPKDRFSAERLKGVDSTLKIQPAELGDSAMYLCASSLGQAGVHEQFFGPGTRLTVL.

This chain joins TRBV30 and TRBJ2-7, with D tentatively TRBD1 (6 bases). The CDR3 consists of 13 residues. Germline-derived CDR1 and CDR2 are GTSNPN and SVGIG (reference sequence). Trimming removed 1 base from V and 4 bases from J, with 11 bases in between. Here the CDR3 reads CAWSAGTSYEQYF. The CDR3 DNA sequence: TGTGCCTGGAGTGCCGGGACATCATACGAGCAGTACTTC.

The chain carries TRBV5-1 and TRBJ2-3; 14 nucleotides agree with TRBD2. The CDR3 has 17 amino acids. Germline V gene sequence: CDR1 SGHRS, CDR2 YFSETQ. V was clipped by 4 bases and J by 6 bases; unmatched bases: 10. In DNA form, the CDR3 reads TGCGCCAGCAGCCGAATGGGACTAGCGGGGGTCGGGGATACGCAGTATTTT. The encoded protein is CASSRMGLAGVGDTQYF.

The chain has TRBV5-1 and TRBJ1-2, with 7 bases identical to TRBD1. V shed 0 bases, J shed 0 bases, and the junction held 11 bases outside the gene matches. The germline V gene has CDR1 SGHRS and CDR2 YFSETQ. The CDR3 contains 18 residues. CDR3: CASSLDVAGGRPNYGYTF. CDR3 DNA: TGCGCCAGCAGCTTGGATGTGGCAGGGGGGAGGCCTAACTATGGCTACACCTTC.

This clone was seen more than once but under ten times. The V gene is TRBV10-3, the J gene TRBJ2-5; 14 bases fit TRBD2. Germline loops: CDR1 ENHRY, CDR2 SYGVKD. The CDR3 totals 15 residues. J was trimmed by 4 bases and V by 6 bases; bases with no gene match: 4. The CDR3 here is CAIRGLAGGLETQYF. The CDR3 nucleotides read TGTGCCATCAGAGGACTAGCGGGGGGCCTAGAGACCCAGTACTTC.

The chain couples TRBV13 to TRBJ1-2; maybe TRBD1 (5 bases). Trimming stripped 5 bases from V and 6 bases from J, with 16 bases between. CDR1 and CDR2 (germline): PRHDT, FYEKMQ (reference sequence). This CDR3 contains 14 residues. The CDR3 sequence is CASSLHRGIDGYTF. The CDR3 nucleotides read TGTGCCAGCAGCCTCCATCGGGGGATTGATGGCTACACCTTC.

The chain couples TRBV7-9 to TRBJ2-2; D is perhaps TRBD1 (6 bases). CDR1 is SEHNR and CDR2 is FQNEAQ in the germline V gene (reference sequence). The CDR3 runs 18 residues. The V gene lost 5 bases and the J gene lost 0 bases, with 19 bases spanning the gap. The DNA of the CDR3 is TGTGCCAGCAGCCCTAGGAGGCAGGGGACCCCGAACACCGGGGAGCTGTTTTTT. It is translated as CASSPRRQGTPNTGELFF. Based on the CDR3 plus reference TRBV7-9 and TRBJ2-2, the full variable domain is DTGVSQNPRHKITKRGQNVTFRCDPISEHNRLYWYRQTLGQGPEFLTYFQNEAQLEKSRLLSDRFSAERPKGSFSTLEIQRTEQGDSAMYLCASSPRRQGTPNTGELFFGEGSRLTVL.

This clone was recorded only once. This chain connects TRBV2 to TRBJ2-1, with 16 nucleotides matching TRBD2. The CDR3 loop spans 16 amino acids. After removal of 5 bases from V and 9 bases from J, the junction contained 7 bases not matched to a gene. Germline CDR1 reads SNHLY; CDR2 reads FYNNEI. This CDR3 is CASSLGTSGGAIEQFF. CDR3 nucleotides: TGTGCCAGCAGTCTAGGGACTAGCGGGGGGGCGATTGAGCAGTTCTTC.

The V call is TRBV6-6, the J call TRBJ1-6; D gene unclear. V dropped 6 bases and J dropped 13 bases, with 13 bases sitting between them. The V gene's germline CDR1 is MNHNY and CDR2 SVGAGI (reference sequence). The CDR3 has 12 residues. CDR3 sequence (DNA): TGTGCCAGCAGGCTTGACCGGAGTCCCCTCCACTTT. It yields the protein CASRLDRSPLHF.

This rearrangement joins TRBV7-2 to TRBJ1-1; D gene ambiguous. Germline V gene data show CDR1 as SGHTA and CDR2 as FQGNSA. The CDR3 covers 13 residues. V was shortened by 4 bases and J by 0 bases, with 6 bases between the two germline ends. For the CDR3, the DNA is TGTGCCAGCAGCTACAGAATGAACACTGAAGCTTTCTTT. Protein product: CASSYRMNTEAFF.

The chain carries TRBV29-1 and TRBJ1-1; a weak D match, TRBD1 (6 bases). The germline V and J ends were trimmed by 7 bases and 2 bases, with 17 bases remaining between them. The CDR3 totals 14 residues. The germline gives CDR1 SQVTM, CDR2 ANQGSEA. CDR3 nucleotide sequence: TGCAGCGCCCGACCCGGACAGAAAAACACTGAAGCTTTCTTT. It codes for CSARPGQKNTEAFF.

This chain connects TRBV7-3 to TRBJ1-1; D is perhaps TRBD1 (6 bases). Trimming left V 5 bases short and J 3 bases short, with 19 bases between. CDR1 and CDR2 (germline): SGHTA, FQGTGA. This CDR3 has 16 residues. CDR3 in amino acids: CASSPSGGAADTEAFF. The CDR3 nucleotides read TGTGCCAGCAGCCCGAGTGGGGGCGCGGCCGACACTGAAGCTTTCTTT.

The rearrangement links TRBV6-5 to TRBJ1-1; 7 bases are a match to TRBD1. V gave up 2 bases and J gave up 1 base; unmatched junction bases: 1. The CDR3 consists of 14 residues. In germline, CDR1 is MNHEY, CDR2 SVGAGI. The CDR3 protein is CASSYRDRNTEAFF. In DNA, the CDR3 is TGTGCCAGCAGTTACCGGGACAGGAACACTGAAGCTTTCTTT.

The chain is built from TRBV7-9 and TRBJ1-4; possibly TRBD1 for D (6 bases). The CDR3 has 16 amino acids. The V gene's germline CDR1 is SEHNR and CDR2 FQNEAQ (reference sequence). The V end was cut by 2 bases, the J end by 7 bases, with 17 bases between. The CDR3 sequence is CASSLLGQGDGEKLFF. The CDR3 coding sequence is TGTGCCAGCAGCTTATTGGGACAAGGGGACGGTGAAAAACTGTTTTTT.

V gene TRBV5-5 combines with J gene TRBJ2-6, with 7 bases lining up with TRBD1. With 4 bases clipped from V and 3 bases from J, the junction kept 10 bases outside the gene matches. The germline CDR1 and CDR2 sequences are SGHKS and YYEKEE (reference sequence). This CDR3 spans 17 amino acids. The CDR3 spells CASSRDRLILGANVLTF. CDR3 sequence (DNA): TGTGCCAGCAGCCGGGACAGACTAATTCTTGGGGCCAACGTCCTGACTTTC.

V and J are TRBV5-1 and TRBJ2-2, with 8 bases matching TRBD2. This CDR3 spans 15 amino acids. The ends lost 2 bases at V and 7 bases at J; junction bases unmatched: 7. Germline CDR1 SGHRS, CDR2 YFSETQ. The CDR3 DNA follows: TGCGCCAGCAGCTTCATCGGGGGGGCGGTCGGGGAGCTGTTTTTT. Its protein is CASSFIGGAVGELFF. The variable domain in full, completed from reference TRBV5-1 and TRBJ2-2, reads KAGVTQTPRYLIKTRGQQVTLSCSPISGHRSVSWYQQTPGQGLQFLFEYFSETQRNKGNFPGRFSGRQFSNSRSEMNVSTLELGDSALYLCASSFIGGAVGELFFGEGSRLTVL.

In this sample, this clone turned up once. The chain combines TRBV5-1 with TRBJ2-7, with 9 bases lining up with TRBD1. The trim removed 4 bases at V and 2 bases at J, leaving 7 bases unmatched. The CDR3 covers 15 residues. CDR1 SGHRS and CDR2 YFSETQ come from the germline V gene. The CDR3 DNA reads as TGCGCCAGCAGCGCGCCGGGACAGGGTACCTACGAGCAGTACTTC. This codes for CASSAPGQGTYEQYF.

For the CDR3, the DNA is TGTGCCAGCGTGAGCCAGTTAACAGGGCACCGCACAGATACGCAGTATTTT. This gives the protein CASVSQLTGHRTDTQYF. The chain recombines TRBV27 with TRBJ2-3; D possibly corresponds to TRBD1 (6 bases). This CDR3 region has 17 residues. V lost 8 bases and J 1 base, leaving 22 bases between the germline ends. Germline CDR1 and CDR2: MNHEY and SMNVEV (reference sequence).

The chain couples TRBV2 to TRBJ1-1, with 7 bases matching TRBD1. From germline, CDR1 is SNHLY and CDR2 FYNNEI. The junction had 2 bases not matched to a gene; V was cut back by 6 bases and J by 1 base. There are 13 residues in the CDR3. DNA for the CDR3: TGTGCCAGCAGACCAGGGGGGAACACTGAAGCTTTCTTT. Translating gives CASRPGGNTEAFF.

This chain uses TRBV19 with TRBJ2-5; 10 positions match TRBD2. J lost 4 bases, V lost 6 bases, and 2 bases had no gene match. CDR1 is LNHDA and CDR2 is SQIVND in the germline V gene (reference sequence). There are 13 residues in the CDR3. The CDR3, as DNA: TGTGCCAGTAGCCGGACTAGCGGAGAGACCCAGTACTTC. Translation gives CASSRTSGETQYF.

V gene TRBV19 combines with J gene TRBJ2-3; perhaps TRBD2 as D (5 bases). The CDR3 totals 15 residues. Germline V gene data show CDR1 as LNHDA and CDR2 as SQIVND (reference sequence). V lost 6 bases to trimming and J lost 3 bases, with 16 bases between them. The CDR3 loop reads CASRFTSRGTDTQYF. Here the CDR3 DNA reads TGTGCCAGTAGGTTTACCAGCCGAGGGACAGATACGCAGTATTTT.

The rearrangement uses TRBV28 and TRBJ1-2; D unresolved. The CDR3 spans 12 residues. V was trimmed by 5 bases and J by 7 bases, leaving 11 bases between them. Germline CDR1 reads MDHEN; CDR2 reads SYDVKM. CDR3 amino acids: CASSQTWPGYTF. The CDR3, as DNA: TGTGCCAGCAGTCAGACTTGGCCTGGCTACACCTTC.

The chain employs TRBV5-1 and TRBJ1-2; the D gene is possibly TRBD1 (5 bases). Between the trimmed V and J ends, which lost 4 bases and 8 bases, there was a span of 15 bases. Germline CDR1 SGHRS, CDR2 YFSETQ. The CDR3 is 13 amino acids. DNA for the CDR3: TGCGCCAGCAGCCCTCGGTCGGAGGGGGGCTACACCTTC. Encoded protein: CASSPRSEGGYTF.